The 22 T cell receptor beta chains in this list originate from one sample, sequenced in a study of patients and donors after allogeneic stem cell transplantation. MiXCR, run by TCRdb on the RT-PCR reads, gives a single entry per CDR3 protein. The sample consists of some 200,000 distinct CDR3 sequences, less than 45% of them appearing once. Source material: blood, either unsorted or a sorted T cell fraction (not recorded which). These receptors were obtained from a human donor who was either an allogeneic HSCT recipient or a stem cell or donor lymphocyte infusion donor (not recorded which). It is not recorded whose cells these are; they may come from a transplant donor.

The J gene is TRBJ2-1, the V gene TRBV12-5; D uncertain. V shed 6 bases and J shed 8 bases, with 11 bases lying between them. Germline values: CDR1 LGHNT, CDR2 FRNRAP. The CDR3 is 12 amino acids. The CDR3 DNA follows: TGTGCTAGTGGCCCCAGAAGCGATGAGCAGTTCTTC. The encoded protein is CASGPRSDEQFF.

This clonotype has just a few counts. The chain joins TRBV5-1 to TRBJ2-7; 11 bases are shared with TRBD2. Germline CDR1 reads SGHRS; CDR2 reads YFSETQ. J lost 6 bases, V lost 4 bases, and 12 bases had no gene match. This CDR3 is built from 16 residues. The CDR3, as DNA: TGCGCCAGCAGCCCGACAACTAGCGGGAGTATGACCGAGCAGTACTTC. Its protein is CASSPTTSGSMTEQYF. The variable domain in full, completed from reference TRBV5-1 and TRBJ2-7, reads KAGVTQTPRYLIKTRGQQVTLSCSPISGHRSVSWYQQTPGQGLQFLFEYFSETQRNKGNFPGRFSGRQFSNSRSEMNVSTLELGDSALYLCASSPTTSGSMTEQYFGPGTRLTVT.

The chain carries TRBV12-3 or TRBV12-4 and TRBJ2-1; D remains ambiguous. CDR3 length: 12 residues. Trimming cost V 10 bases and J 7 bases, with 14 bases left between them. The CDR3 protein is CATYLPGNEQFF. For the CDR3, the DNA is TGTGCCACCTACCTCCCTGGGAATGAGCAGTTCTTC.

Concerning this clonotype itself: One junction end disagrees with the germline gene, perhaps due to a read error. This chain connects TRBV12-3 or TRBV12-4 to TRBJ2-5; TRBD1 or TRBD2 may be the D gene (5 bases each). The CDR3 runs to 14 residues. CDR3 residues: CASSLVGVQETQYF. In nucleotides, the CDR3 is TGTGCTAGCAGTTTGGTGGGGGTCCAAGAGACCCAGTACTTC.

In this sample, this clonotype turned up a few times. J is TRBJ2-1 and V is TRBV27; D ambiguous. This CDR3 has 11 residues. V dropped 3 bases and J dropped 9 bases, with 6 bases sitting between them. The germline V gene has CDR1 MNHEY and CDR2 SMNVEV (reference sequence). The CDR3 reads CASSFRSEQFF. The CDR3 region has the DNA TGTGCCAGCAGTTTTAGGAGTGAGCAGTTCTTC.

This clonotype was recorded at least ten times. The chain employs TRBV7-9 and TRBJ2-5, with D possibly being TRBD2 (5 bases). This CDR3 has 15 amino acids. The V gene's germline CDR1 is SEHNR and CDR2 FQNEAQ (reference sequence). With 1 base removed from V and 2 bases from J, the gap between germline ends came to 11 bases. CDR3 residues: CASSLDLPGQETQYF. CDR3 DNA: TGTGCCAGCAGCTTAGATTTGCCGGGACAAGAGACCCAGTACTTC.

This clonotype has only a few counts. The chain uses TRBV7-2 and TRBJ2-1, with 8 nucleotides matching TRBD2. The junction had 12 bases not matched to a gene; V was cut back by 7 bases and J by 4 bases. Germline V gene lookup returns CDR1 SGHTA and CDR2 FQGNSA. This CDR3 contains 16 residues. The CDR3 reads CASTFQAGASYNEQFF. CDR3 nucleotides: TGTGCCAGCACCTTTCAAGCGGGGGCGTCTTACAATGAGCAGTTCTTC.

This clonotype has just a few counts. The chain links TRBV20-1 to TRBJ1-5; possibly TRBD1 for D (6 bases). Germline loops: CDR1 DFQATT, CDR2 SNEGSKA (reference sequence). The CDR3 sequence is 13 residues long. V lost 6 bases and J lost 3, with 12 bases in between. The CDR3 is CSAKTGYNQPQHF. For the CDR3, the DNA is TGCAGTGCCAAAACAGGGTACAATCAGCCCCAGCATTTT.

The V gene is TRBV5-1, the J gene TRBJ1-6; D unresolved. Trimming shortened V by 1 base and J by 10 bases, and 12 bases separated the two germline ends. CDR3 size: 14 residues. In germline, CDR1 is SGHRS, CDR2 YFSETQ. The DNA of the CDR3 is TGCGCCAGCAGCTTGCTGGGGTTGGAATCACCCCTCCACTTT. Amino acid sequence: CASSLLGLESPLHF.

The chain couples TRBV12-3 or TRBV12-4 to TRBJ1-1; TRBD1 agrees at 9 bases. The V and J ends lost 6 bases and 8 bases, in that order; junction bases with no gene match: 10. The CDR3 totals 14 residues. CDR3 DNA sequence: TGTGCCAGCAGATCCGGGACAGGGACGAGAGAAGCTTTCTTT. It encodes CASRSGTGTREAFF.

The J gene is TRBJ2-1, the V gene TRBV30; no clear D. The germline V and J ends were trimmed by 1 base and 7 bases, with 8 bases remaining between them. From germline, CDR1 is GTSNPN and CDR2 SVGIG (reference sequence). The CDR3 is 12 residues long. In DNA form, the CDR3 reads TGTGCCTGGAGTGGTCTCGAAAATGAGCAGTTCTTC. Amino acids: CAWSGLENEQFF.

V gene TRBV20-1 combines with J gene TRBJ2-7; tentative D call: TRBD1 (6 bases). Germline CDR1 reads DFQATT; CDR2 reads SNEGSKA (reference sequence). The CDR3 has 12 residues. The ends were cut back, 5 bases at V and 7 bases at J, with 15 bases in the middle. CDR3 nucleotide sequence: TGCAGTGCTCCCCCGACGGGGACAGAGCAGTACTTC. Translating it yields CSAPPTGTEQYF.

The CDR3 nucleotides are TGTGCCAGCAGTCACAGGGGGACGGAACCCTACGAGCAGTACTTC. It codes for CASSHRGTEPYEQYF. The V gene is TRBV7-9, the J gene TRBJ2-7; 8 bases are shared with TRBD1. In germline, CDR1 is SEHNR, CDR2 FQNEAQ (reference sequence). The V segment lost 6 bases and the J segment 2 bases; nucleotides outside the gene matches: 9. There are 15 residues in the CDR3.

The rearrangement uses TRBV28 and TRBJ2-1, with a tentative D call TRBD2 (5 bases). The V end lost 6 bases, the J end lost 6 bases, and 9 bases lay between the germline ends. Germline V CDR1 and CDR2: MDHEN, SYDVKM. The CDR3 is 12 amino acids. CDR3 region: CASRETTNEQFF. The DNA of the CDR3 is TGTGCCAGCAGAGAGACTACCAATGAGCAGTTCTTC.

This clonotype showed up just once. The genes are TRBV5-1 and TRBJ2-3, with TRBD2 matching 8 bases. The CDR3 runs to 15 residues. CDR1 SGHRS and CDR2 YFSETQ come from the germline V gene. Trimming removed 4 bases from V and 5 bases from J; junction bases left unmatched: 9. CDR3 coding DNA: TGCGCCAGCAGCGAACAGCGGGAGCGGGGAGATACGCAGTATTTT. It translates to CASSEQRERGDTQYF.

The CDR3 loop reads CASSRQGASNQPQHF. CDR3 nucleotides: TGTGCCAGCAGCCGACAGGGGGCAAGCAATCAGCCCCAGCATTTT. J is TRBJ1-5 and V is TRBV12-3 or TRBV12-4; TRBD1 matches at 10 bases. The length of the CDR3 is 15 residues. V lost 6 bases to trimming and J lost 1 base; unmatched junction nucleotides: 3.

This clonotype was seen only a few times. The chain couples TRBV29-1 to TRBJ2-2; TRBD2 aligns across 9 bases. Per the germline V gene, CDR1 is SQVTM and CDR2 is ANQGSEA. Germline trimming cut 5 bases from V and 4 bases from J; bases unmatched to any gene: 5. This CDR3 spans 14 amino acids. The CDR3 DNA reads as TGCAGCGTTCTAGGGACTAGCACCACCGGGGAGCTGTTTTTT. Translating gives CSVLGTSTTGELFF.

The gene calls are TRBV29-1 and TRBJ1-2, with a possible D match to TRBD1 (5 bases). V lost 7 bases to trimming and J lost 0 bases, with 15 bases between them. Germline values: CDR1 SQVTM, CDR2 ANQGSEA. The CDR3 extends over 14 amino acids. CDR3 nucleotides: TGCAGCGCTGAGACAGTTCCCCCTAACTATGGCTACACCTTC. It codes for CSAETVPPNYGYTF.

This clonotype came up a few times. This CDR3 reads CASSPGLAGFYNEQFF. The DNA of the CDR3 is TGTGCCAGCAGTCCTGGACTAGCGGGATTCTACAATGAGCAGTTCTTC. The rearrangement links TRBV12-3 or TRBV12-4 to TRBJ2-1; 12 nucleotides align to TRBD2. V lost 5 bases to trimming and J lost 3 bases; unmatched junction nucleotides: 5. The CDR3 has 16 residues.

The CDR3 nucleotides read TGTGCCACCAGTGATCCGGGTAGCCCTAATGAAAAACTGTTTTTT. Residues: CATSDPGSPNEKLFF. The V gene is TRBV24-1, the J gene TRBJ1-4; no clear D. The CDR3 has 15 residues. Trimming took 3 bases from V and 3 from J, leaving 10 bases between them. Germline values: CDR1 KGHDR, CDR2 SFDVKD.

Only a few counts were recorded for this clonotype. The chain combines TRBV4-2 with TRBJ1-3, with D possibly being TRBD1 (6 bases). This CDR3 region has 16 residues. The V gene lost 0 bases and the J gene lost 2 bases, with 11 bases spanning the gap. Germline-derived CDR1 and CDR2 are LGHNA and YNFKEQ. CDR3 residues: CASSQDSPGAGNTIYF. CDR3 DNA: TGTGCCAGCAGCCAAGATTCGCCAGGGGCTGGAAACACCATATATTTT.

V is TRBV30 and J is TRBJ1-2, with D perhaps matching TRBD1 (5 bases). This CDR3 is 13 amino acids long. Germline lookup yields CDR1 GTSNPN and CDR2 SVGIG (reference sequence). The germline V and J ends were trimmed by 1 base and 4 bases, with 10 bases remaining between them. CDR3 amino acids: CAWSEGHGYGYTF. CDR3 coding DNA: TGTGCCTGGAGTGAAGGACATGGCTATGGCTACACCTTC. Based on the CDR3 plus reference TRBV30 and TRBJ1-2, the full variable domain is SQTIHQWPATLVQPVGSPLSLECTVEGTSNPNLYWYRQAAGRGLQLLFYSVGIGQISSEVPQNLSASRPQDRQFILSSKKLLLSDSGFYLCAWSEGHGYGYTFGSGTRLTVV.